This T cell receptor beta chain was sequenced in a study of blood T cells in healthy people across ages (dated by TCRdb to 2014 to 2015). At the level of the whole study: In model experiments, template switching captured roughly one uniquely barcoded TCR beta cDNA molecule for every two T cells. To track age-related changes in TCR beta repertoire diversity, the study relied on deep sequencing normalized with unique cDNA molecular identifiers. Donors were grouped into four age groups: young (average 16 years), middle-aged (39), aged (around 62) and long-lived (around 80). For two donors (one aged 18 to 29 and one aged 80 or older), the study analyzed two additional independent replicas of 1 million unique cDNA reads from the same blood draw.

Preparation of the library involved 5' RACE. The instrument given in TCRdb is Illumina HiSeq 2500. A second PCR of roughly 6 to 12 cycles was performed with a sample-barcoded 5' primer and a J-beta primer mix. A template-switch 5' adaptor carrying 12 random nucleotides introduced a unique molecular identifier onto each TCR beta cDNA molecule. At least 2.5 million CDR3-containing paired-end reads were obtained from each sample. The Mint cDNA synthesis kit, primed by a TRBC-specific oligonucleotide, was used to synthesize first-strand cDNA from all RNA. All cDNA was treated with uracil-DNA glycosylase and then went through a first 18-cycle PCR with the universal primers M1SS and BC2_uni_R. For the original study's pipeline: Each sample was normalized by randomly selecting 1 million high-quality reads, each carrying a distinct molecular identifier. Reads sharing molecular identifiers were discarded rather than binned into consensus sequences. MiTCR, run with a Q25 quality threshold and the strictest error-elimination algorithm, handled CDR3 identification, clonotype clustering and error correction. Lower-bound total TCR beta diversity was estimated with a nonparametric unseen species model using Euler transformation. Starting from the raw public reads, TCRdb applied fastp trimming at Q25, assembled clones with MiXCR and retained in-frame beta chains. Each entry is one CDR3 protein sequence, shown with its most common DNA and genes. The V and J calls and clone size are TCRdb's, not the authors'. The sample table contains nearly 800,000 distinct CDR3 sequences; only one count was recorded for approximately 25% of them. The ten most abundant clones make up roughly 3.5% of the sample.

The CDR3 spans 16 residues, from the cysteine through the phenylalanine. Solely the CDR3 DNA is kept, with 48 bases framed from the first base. For this chain, trimming is 5 bases at the V end and 1 base at the J end, and the number of junction bases without a gene match is 6. CDR1 SNHLY and CDR2 FYNNEI were looked up in the germline V gene. On the study overall, not on this receptor specifically: As age increased, observed TCR beta diversity per million T cells dropped in a roughly linear way, and a significant reduction was already evident by age about 36. A strong correlation was found between observed TCR beta diversity and the percentage of naive T cells measured by flow cytometry. Conclusive comparison of naive and antigen-experienced compartments was prevented by the profiling of bulk unsorted PBMCs. Estimates of total diversity based on one million sequenced T cells were considered lower bounds and underestimates. Compared with the aged group, more naive CD4+ T cells, fewer expanded clones and increased TCR diversity were shown by the long-lived group, suggesting age selection. The CMV infection status of donors was not known, potentially confounding age-related changes in expanded clonotypes.

The roughly 42 donors, aged about 6 to 90 years, were systemically healthy Caucasian individuals from Russia. Ten milliliters of peripheral blood were drawn from each donor into EDTA-treated Vacutainer tubes. Ficoll-Paque density-gradient centrifugation was used to isolate PBMCs, with at least 6.5 million per sample. Total RNA, at least 5 micrograms per sample, was extracted from PBMCs with Trizol reagent. For every donor, flow cytometry on a PBMC aliquot measured the percentage of naive CD45RAhigh/CD27high T cells. A few counts support this clonotype. The antigen this receptor binds is unknown. The record has no base qualities; no much larger clone is one base away. Another study also made use of these data, one on T cells of mothers and their children. The second study's paper adds: The donors were nine systemically healthy Caucasian individuals, made up of three mothers and their six children. cDNA synthesis consumed the entire amount of extracted RNA, loaded at around 1.5 ug RNA in each 15 ul reaction. In the second PCR, sample barcodes and 2-4 random nucleotides were introduced via the M1S primer. Over 10 million TCR beta CDR3 reads came from each mother, compared with approximately 3.1 million reads from each child. TCR recombination output is similarly shaped by thymic selection in related and unrelated pairs, with a minor effect exerted by inherited differences. Related mother-child pairs always showed normalized repertoire overlap that was slightly higher than in unrelated mother-child pairs, though the difference was never significant. No persistent microchimeric T cell clones were detected, at a sensitivity of about 100 clones per million clonotypes. In the study, deep NGS was used to compare the TCR beta repertoires of mothers and children, and features distinguishing related mother-child pairs from unrelated individuals were sought. The mean age was approximately 41 +/- 4 years for the mothers and about 10 +/- 4 years for the children. After adapter ligation was performed with NEBNext reagents, the libraries were sequenced on an Illumina HiSeq 2000 with 100+100 nt paired-end reads. Mother and child libraries were prepared a month apart and sequenced in separate runs to prevent cross-contamination. For each donor, somewhere between about 450,000 and 2,000,000 distinct TCR beta clonotypes were identified. Naive TCR beta clonotypes were estimated from low-frequency clonotypes matched to each donor's FACS-determined naive share, without sorting.

This TCR came from a boy aged 5-17 years in good health. Source material: blood. The V gene is TRBV2 and the J gene is TRBJ2-5; 11 bases in between match TRBD2. The DNA sequence follows: TGTGCCAGCAGTATACCGGGACTAGCGGCCCAAGAGACCCAGTACTTC. It specifies CASSIPGLAAQETQYF.